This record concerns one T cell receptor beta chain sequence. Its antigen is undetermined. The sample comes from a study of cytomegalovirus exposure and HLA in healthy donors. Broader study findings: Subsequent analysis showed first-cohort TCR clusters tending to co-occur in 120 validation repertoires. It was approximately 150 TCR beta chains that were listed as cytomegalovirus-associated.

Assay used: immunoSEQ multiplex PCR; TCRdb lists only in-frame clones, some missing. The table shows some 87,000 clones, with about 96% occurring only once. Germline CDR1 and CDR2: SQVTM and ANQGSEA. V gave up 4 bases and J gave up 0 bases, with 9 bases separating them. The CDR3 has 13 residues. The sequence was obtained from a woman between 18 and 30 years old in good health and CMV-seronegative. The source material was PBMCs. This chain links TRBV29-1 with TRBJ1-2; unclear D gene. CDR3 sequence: CSVARGSNYGYTF. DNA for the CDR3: TGCAGCGTTGCCCGGGGATCTAACTATGGCTACACCTTC.